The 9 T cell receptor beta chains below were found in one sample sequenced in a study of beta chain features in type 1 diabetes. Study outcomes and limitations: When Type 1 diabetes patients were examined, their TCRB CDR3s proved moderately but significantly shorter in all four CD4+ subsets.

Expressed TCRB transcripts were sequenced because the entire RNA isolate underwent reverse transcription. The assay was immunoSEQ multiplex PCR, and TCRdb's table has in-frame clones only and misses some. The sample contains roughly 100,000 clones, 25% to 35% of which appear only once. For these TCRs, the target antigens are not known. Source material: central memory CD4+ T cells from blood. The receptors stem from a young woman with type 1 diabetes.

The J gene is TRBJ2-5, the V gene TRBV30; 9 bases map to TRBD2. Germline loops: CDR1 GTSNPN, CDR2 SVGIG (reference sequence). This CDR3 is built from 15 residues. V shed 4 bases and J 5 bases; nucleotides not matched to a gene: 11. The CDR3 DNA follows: TGTGCCTGGACGTCTAGCGGGACCCTCCGGGAGACCCAGTACTTC. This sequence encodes CAWTSSGTLRETQYF.

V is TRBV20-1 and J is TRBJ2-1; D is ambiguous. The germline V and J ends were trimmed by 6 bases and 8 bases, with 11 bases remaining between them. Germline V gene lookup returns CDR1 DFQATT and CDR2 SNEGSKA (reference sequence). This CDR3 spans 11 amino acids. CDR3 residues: CSALEEDEQFF. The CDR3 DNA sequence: TGCAGTGCCTTAGAGGAAGATGAGCAGTTCTTC.

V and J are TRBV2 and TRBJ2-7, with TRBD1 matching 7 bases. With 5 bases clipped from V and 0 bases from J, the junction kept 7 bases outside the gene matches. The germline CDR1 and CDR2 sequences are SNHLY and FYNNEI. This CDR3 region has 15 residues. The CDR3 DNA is TGTGCCAGCAGTTTTATGACAGGGAGCTCCTACGAGCAGTACTTC. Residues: CASSFMTGSSYEQYF.

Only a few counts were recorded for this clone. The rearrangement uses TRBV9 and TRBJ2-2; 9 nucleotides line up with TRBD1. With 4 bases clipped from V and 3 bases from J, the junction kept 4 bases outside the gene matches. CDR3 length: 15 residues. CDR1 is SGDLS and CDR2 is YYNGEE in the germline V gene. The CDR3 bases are TGTGCCAGCAGCCGGACAGGGGATCACACCGGGGAGCTGTTTTTT. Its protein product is CASSRTGDHTGELFF. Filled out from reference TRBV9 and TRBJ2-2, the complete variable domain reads DSGVTQTPKHLITATGQRVTLRCSPRSGDLSVYWYQQSLDQGLQFLIQYYNGEERAKGNILERFSAQQFPDLHSELNLSSLELGDSALYFCASSRTGDHTGELFFGEGSRLTVL.

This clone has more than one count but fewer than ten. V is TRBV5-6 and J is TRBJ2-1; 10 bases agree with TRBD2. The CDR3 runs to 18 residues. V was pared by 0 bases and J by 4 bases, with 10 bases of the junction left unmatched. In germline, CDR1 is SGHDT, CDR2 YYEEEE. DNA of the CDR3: TGTGCCAGCAGCTTGGCCGGATGGGGACTAGCGCTGTACAATGAGCAGTTCTTC. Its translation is CASSLAGWGLALYNEQFF.

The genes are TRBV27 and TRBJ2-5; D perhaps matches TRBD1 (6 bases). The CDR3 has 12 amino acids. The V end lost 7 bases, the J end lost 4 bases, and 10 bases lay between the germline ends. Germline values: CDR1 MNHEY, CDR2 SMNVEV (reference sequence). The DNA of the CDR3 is TGTGCCAGCAAGAGAGGGGGAGAGACCCAGTACTTC. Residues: CASKRGGETQYF.

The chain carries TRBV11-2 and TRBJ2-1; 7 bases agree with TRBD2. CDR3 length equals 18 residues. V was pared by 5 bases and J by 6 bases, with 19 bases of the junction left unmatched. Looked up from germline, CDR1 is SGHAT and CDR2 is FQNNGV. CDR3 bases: TGTGCCAGCAGCGCTATTGAAGGGTGGCGGGGGAGCTCCAATGAGCAGTTCTTC. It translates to CASSAIEGWRGSSNEQFF.

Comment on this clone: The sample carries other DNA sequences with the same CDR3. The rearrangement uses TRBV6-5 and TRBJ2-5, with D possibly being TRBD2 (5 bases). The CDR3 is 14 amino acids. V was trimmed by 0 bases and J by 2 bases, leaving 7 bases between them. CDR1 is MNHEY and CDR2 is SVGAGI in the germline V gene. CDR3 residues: CASSYSGAQETQYF. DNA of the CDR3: TGTGCCAGCAGTTACTCGGGAGCGCAAGAGACCCAGTACTTC.

Written as DNA, the CDR3 is TGCGCCATAAGAAACGGGGACAGGAACACCGGGGAGCTGTTTTTT. This translates into CAIRNGDRNTGELFF. The gene calls are TRBV5-1 and TRBJ2-2; TRBD1 matches 7 bases. The CDR3 loop spans 15 amino acids. V shed 9 bases, J shed 1 base, and the junction held 9 bases outside the gene matches. CDR1 is SGHRS, CDR2 YFSETQ, per germline.